This T cell receptor beta chain was obtained from a study of shared clonotypes between healthy human individuals. Method: immunoSEQ multiplex PCR; TCRdb's copy keeps in-frame clones and lacks some. The sample records roughly 2.5 million clones, around nine tenths being singletons. The ends were cut back, 2 bases at V and 0 bases at J, with 11 bases in the middle. The CDR3 spans 16 residues. Germline V gene lookup returns CDR1 SEHNR and CDR2 FQNEAQ (reference sequence). Material: naive CD4+ T cells sorted from blood. Subset noted: CD45RA+ positively selected. J is TRBJ1-3 and V is TRBV7-9; D not certain. The receptor was isolated from a man between 18 and 35 years old in good health. In nucleotides, the CDR3 is TGTGCCAGCAGCTTACCGGTAACAAACTCTGGAAACACCATATATTTT. It is translated as CASSLPVTNSGNTIYF.